A selection of T cell receptor beta chains follows, all from one sample in a study of identical twins. TCRdb reanalysed the 5' RACE reads using MiXCR and keeps one entry per CDR3 protein. The data hold some 330,000 distinct CDR3 sequences, with about 9% observed a single time. Sequencing was performed on naive T cells sorted from blood. Source of these receptors: a woman in her 50s in good health. The CDR3 runs from the conserved cysteine through the conserved F or W. Each record gives: D gene, clone size, V gene, J gene, CDR3 DNA, CDR3 protein. A D gene is named only where the DNA matches it firmly. Part of the rows lack a size; the others show once, few, many or a class for expanded clones.

D gene: TRBD2; clone size: few; V gene: TRBV7-8; J gene: TRBJ2-3; CDR3 DNA: TGTGCCAGCAGCTTGGGACTAGGAAACACAGATACGCAGTATTTT; CDR3 protein: CASSLGLGNTDTQYF
D gene: TRBD2; clone size: NA; V gene: TRBV29-1; J gene: TRBJ2-1; CDR3 DNA: TGCAGCGTCCCACCGGGACTAGCGGGAGTTGGTGAGCAGTTCTTC; CDR3 protein: CSVPPGLAGVGEQFF
D gene: TRBD2; clone size: NA; V gene: TRBV4-1; J gene: TRBJ2-1; CDR3 DNA: TGCGCCAGCAGCGCCTACGGGACTAGCGGGGACAATGAGCAGTTCTTC; CDR3 protein: CASSAYGTSGDNEQFF
D gene: TRBD1; clone size: few; V gene: TRBV11-3; J gene: TRBJ1-1; CDR3 DNA: TGTGCCAGCAGCTTAGTACAGGGGGCGCCTGGCACTGAAGCTTTCTTT; CDR3 protein: CASSLVQGAPGTEAFF
D gene: NA; clone size: few; V gene: TRBV5-4; J gene: TRBJ1-5; CDR3 DNA: TGTGCCAGCAGCGGCGGGGGGCTTGGTCAGCCCCAGCATTTT; CDR3 protein: CASSGGGLGQPQHF
D gene: TRBD1; clone size: NA; V gene: TRBV12-3/TRBV12-4; J gene: TRBJ2-5; CDR3 DNA: TGTGCCAGCGCCTTACAGGGGCCCGGGGCCCAGTACTTC; CDR3 protein: CASALQGPGAQYF
D gene: TRBD2; clone size: few; V gene: TRBV4-2; J gene: TRBJ2-5; CDR3 DNA: TGTGCCAGCAGCCAAGGTGGGGCGGGAGGCGTTGGGGAGACCCAGTACTTC; CDR3 protein: CASSQGGAGGVGETQYF
D gene: NA; clone size: many; V gene: TRBV7-2; J gene: TRBJ2-3; CDR3 DNA: TGTGCCAGCAGCTTGGGTTCCGCGCGTGATACGCAGTATTTT; CDR3 protein: CASSLGSARDTQYF
D gene: NA; clone size: once; V gene: TRBV27; J gene: TRBJ2-6; CDR3 DNA: TGTGCCAGCAGTTCCCCAAGGCGTGGGTGGTCTGGGGCCAACGTCCTGACTTTC; CDR3 protein: CASSSPRRGWSGANVLTF
D gene: NA; clone size: few; V gene: TRBV28; J gene: TRBJ1-2; CDR3 DNA: TGTGCCAGTTCTAACCTCTATGGCTACACCTTC; CDR3 protein: CASSNLYGYTF
D gene: NA; clone size: few; V gene: TRBV6-1; J gene: TRBJ2-3; CDR3 DNA: TGTGCCAGCAGTGGGGGACACTCCGATACGCAGTATTTT; CDR3 protein: CASSGGHSDTQYF
D gene: NA; clone size: many; V gene: TRBV29-1; J gene: TRBJ2-5; CDR3 DNA: TGCAGCGTTAGTACAGGGTCGGAGACCCAGTACTTC; CDR3 protein: CSVSTGSETQYF
D gene: NA; clone size: NA; V gene: TRBV5-1; J gene: TRBJ1-1; CDR3 DNA: TGCGCCAGCAGCCGAGGATCCGGGAACACTGAAGCTTTCTTT; CDR3 protein: CASSRGSGNTEAFF
D gene: NA; clone size: many; V gene: TRBV24-1; J gene: TRBJ1-2; CDR3 DNA: TGTGCCACCAGTGACAGAGACTATGGCTACACCTTC; CDR3 protein: CATSDRDYGYTF
D gene: NA; clone size: many; V gene: TRBV28; J gene: TRBJ2-2; CDR3 DNA: TGTGCCAGCAGTTTGGGGCCCGGCGGGGAGCTGTTTTTT; CDR3 protein: CASSLGPGGELFF
D gene: NA; clone size: many; V gene: TRBV14; J gene: TRBJ2-1; CDR3 DNA: TGTGCCAGCAGCCAAGGAGGGCTTGGCAATGAGCAGTTCTTC; CDR3 protein: CASSQGGLGNEQFF
D gene: NA; clone size: few; V gene: TRBV24-1; J gene: TRBJ2-3; CDR3 DNA: TGTGCCACCAGTGCGGACGGGCGAAACACAGATACGCAGTATTTT; CDR3 protein: CATSADGRNTDTQYF
D gene: TRBD2; clone size: few; V gene: TRBV11-2; J gene: TRBJ2-1; CDR3 DNA: TGTGCCAGCAGCTCCGGACTAGTTTCCAATGAGCAGTTCTTC; CDR3 protein: CASSSGLVSNEQFF
D gene: TRBD2; clone size: NA; V gene: TRBV7-8; J gene: TRBJ2-5; CDR3 DNA: TGTGCCAGCAGCTTAGGAGGACTAGCGGGAATGAAAGAGACCCAGTACTTC; CDR3 protein: CASSLGGLAGMKETQYF
D gene: NA; clone size: many; V gene: TRBV15; J gene: TRBJ1-4; CDR3 DNA: TGTGCCACCAGCAGAGAGGGTCGTGAACTGTTTTTT; CDR3 protein: CATSREGRELFF
D gene: NA; clone size: many; V gene: TRBV12-3/TRBV12-4; J gene: TRBJ1-1; CDR3 DNA: TGTGCCAGCAGTTCGGACATACCGAACACTGAAGCTTTCTTT; CDR3 protein: CASSSDIPNTEAFF
D gene: NA; clone size: many; V gene: TRBV20-1; J gene: TRBJ1-5; CDR3 DNA: TGCAGTGCTAGAGATCAGGGAGAGTATAGCAATCAGCCCCAGCATTTT; CDR3 protein: CSARDQGEYSNQPQHF